The 15 T cell receptor beta chains listed next were all sequenced from one sample in a study of cytomegalovirus exposure and HLA in healthy donors. The PCR had 60 Vbeta and 13 Jbeta primers. Profiling relied on immunoSEQ multiplex PCR, and the TCRdb table lists in-frame clones only, not all of them. The sample totals about 52,000 clones. The sample comprised PBMCs. All receptors come from a woman aged 55 to 70 in good health and CMV-seropositive.

V is TRBV6-5 and J is TRBJ1-1; no definite D call. The germline V gene encodes CDR1 MNHEY and CDR2 SVGAGI. CDR3 length: 13 amino acids. Trimming stripped 2 bases from V and 3 bases from J, with 7 bases between. Here the CDR3 DNA reads TGTGCCAGCAGTTACAACGGAGACACTGAAGCTTTCTTT. Translated: CASSYNGDTEAFF.

V is TRBV5-1 and J is TRBJ2-1; possibly TRBD2 for D (6 bases). V gave up 3 bases and J gave up 10 bases, with 8 bases separating them. Germline values: CDR1 SGHRS, CDR2 YFSETQ. The CDR3 is 11 residues long. The CDR3 DNA is TGCGCCAGCAGCTCCGGACTAGAGCAGTTCTTC. It translates to CASSSGLEQFF.

The chain links TRBV7-2 to TRBJ1-6; 12 nucleotides line up with TRBD1. This CDR3 is built from 16 residues. After removal of 1 base from V and 9 bases from J, the junction contained 4 bases not matched to a gene. Germline V gives CDR1 SGHTA, CDR2 FQGNSA. The CDR3 DNA is TGTGCCAGCAGCTTAGGGGACAGGGGGCCTGGTTCACCCCTCCACTTT. Its translation: CASSLGDRGPGSPLHF.

This chain connects TRBV18 to TRBJ2-7; TRBD2 agrees at 7 bases. The CDR3 is made up of 15 amino acids. CDR1 is KGHSH, CDR2 LQKENI, per germline. Trimming cost V 3 bases and J 8 bases; bases outside gene matches: 13. Here the CDR3 reads CASSPGGKTPPQQYF. CDR3 in DNA: TGTGCCAGCTCACCCGGGGGGAAAACACCCCCTCAGCAGTACTTC.

V usage is TRBV7-8 and J usage is TRBJ1-3; D remains unclear. The CDR3 totals 14 residues. Germline V lookup: CDR1 SGHVS, CDR2 FQNEAQ. Trimming stripped 3 bases from V and 6 bases from J, with 12 bases between. Here the CDR3 reads CASSLAGRKNTIYF. In nucleotides, the CDR3 is TGTGCCAGCAGCTTGGCGGGGAGGAAAAACACCATATATTTT.

The rearrangement uses TRBV6-1 and TRBJ1-2; 8 nucleotides line up with TRBD1. J gave up 8 bases and V 3 bases, and 8 bases lay outside the gene matches. CDR3 length: 14 residues. From germline, CDR1 is MNHNS and CDR2 SASEGT. DNA for the CDR3: TGTGCCAGCAGTGACCCAGACAGGGGAGAGGGCTACACCTTC. Translation gives CASSDPDRGEGYTF.

The chain combines TRBV12-5 with TRBJ1-4; 7 positions agree with TRBD1. This CDR3 has 16 amino acids. Germline lookup yields CDR1 LGHNT and CDR2 FRNRAP. V lost 4 bases, J lost 6 bases, and 11 bases stayed unmatched. The CDR3 sequence: CASGSRQGGIDEKLFF. CDR3 in DNA: TGTGCTAGTGGTTCCCGACAGGGCGGGATCGATGAAAAACTGTTTTTT.

The gene calls are TRBV12-5 and TRBJ2-1; the D is unclear. The V and J ends lost 1 base and 9 bases respectively, with 4 bases between them. CDR1 and CDR2 from the germline V gene are LGHNT and FRNRAP. The CDR3 runs to 11 residues. The CDR3 DNA reads as TGTGCTAGTGGTTTGGCCTTTGAGCAGTTCTTC. It encodes CASGLAFEQFF.

This chain links TRBV15 with TRBJ1-2; D possibly corresponds to TRBD1 (5 bases). The germline V gene has CDR1 LNHNV and CDR2 YYDKDF (reference sequence). The ends were cut back, 2 bases at V and 6 bases at J, with 13 bases in the middle. The CDR3 loop spans 14 amino acids. The CDR3 loop is CATSRLDNWDGYTF. CDR3 sequence (DNA): TGTGCCACCAGCAGATTGGACAACTGGGATGGCTACACCTTC.

The chain has TRBV11-2 and TRBJ1-2; D unclear. CDR1 is SGHAT, CDR2 FQNNGV, per germline. Trimming removed 3 bases from V and 8 bases from J, with 13 bases in between. This CDR3 spans 13 amino acids. The CDR3 DNA reads as TGTGCCAGCAGCTTCCCCTACGTCTCGGGCTACACCTTC. Encoded protein: CASSFPYVSGYTF. Drawing the rest from reference TRBV11-2 and TRBJ1-2, the complete variable domain is EAGVAQSPRYKIIEKRQSVAFWCNPISGHATLYWYQQILGQGPKLLIQFQNNGVVDDSQLPKDRFSAERLKGVDSTLKIQPAKLEDSAVYLCASSFPYVSGYTFGSGTRLTVV.

The chain joins TRBV13 to TRBJ2-2; tentatively, D is TRBD1 (5 bases). The CDR3 is 14 amino acids. V was pared by 5 bases and J by 3 bases, with 10 bases between. The V gene's germline CDR1 is PRHDT and CDR2 FYEKMQ (reference sequence). Here the CDR3 reads CASSGTGYTGELFF. In DNA form, the CDR3 reads TGTGCCAGCAGCGGAACAGGTTACACCGGGGAGCTGTTTTTT.

This chain connects TRBV6-6 to TRBJ1-5; D uncertain. Germline V gives CDR1 MNHNY, CDR2 SVGAGI (reference sequence). This CDR3 spans 14 amino acids. Deletions cut 0 bases from V and 8 bases from J, with 11 bases between. CDR3 protein: CASSYSPPREPQHF. In nucleotides, the CDR3 is TGTGCCAGCAGTTACTCCCCCCCCCGGGAGCCCCAGCATTTT.

The chain carries TRBV18 and TRBJ1-1, with TRBD1 as a possible D gene (6 bases). The V gene lost 6 bases and the J gene lost 12 bases, with 17 bases spanning the gap. Germline V gives CDR1 KGHSH, CDR2 LQKENI. CDR3 length equals 12 residues. The CDR3 nucleotides are TGTGCCAGCTCGATCCAACAGGGACAAACTTTCTTT. Its protein is CASSIQQGQTFF.

The chain uses TRBV18 and TRBJ2-2, with TRBD1 identical over 8 bases. The CDR3 length is 18 residues. CDR1 and CDR2 from the germline V gene are KGHSH and LQKENI. Germline trimming cut 2 bases from V and 3 bases from J; bases unmatched to any gene: 11. The CDR3 region has the DNA TGTGCCAGCTCACCATTCCCTTGGACAGGGTGGTACACCGGGGAGCTGTTTTTT. It codes for CASSPFPWTGWYTGELFF.

The chain recombines TRBV29-1 with TRBJ1-2; no clear D. This CDR3 is built from 17 residues. The germline V gene has CDR1 SQVTM and CDR2 ANQGSEA. Trimming stripped 0 bases from V and 0 bases from J, with 17 bases between. The CDR3: CSVEEGSGGLANYGYTF. The CDR3 DNA reads as TGCAGCGTTGAAGAGGGGTCGGGAGGGTTGGCTAACTATGGCTACACCTTC.